This T cell receptor (beta chain) was captured in a study of T cell responses to AZD1222 COVID-19 vaccine. Study outcomes and limitations: In all cases, repertoires were sampled only after the peak T cell response. Among those given AZD1222, only five or six were seropositive at baseline. Reportedly, nearly half of unique spike TCRs recognized epitopes outside B.1.351/B.1.1.7 mutations.

TCRdb keeps only in-frame clones here, not all; method: immunoSEQ multiplex PCR. The repertoire holds 80,000 or so clones, with over 65% as singletons. To note about this clone: Its target is unknown.

V lost 2 bases and J lost 8, with 8 bases in between. The CDR3 sequence is 12 residues long. CDR1 SGHDT and CDR2 YYEEEE come from the germline V gene. The TCR originated in an adult who received the MenACWY meningococcal vaccine as a control. The chain is built from TRBV5-6 and TRBJ2-1; D gene ambiguous. Sequencing used peripheral blood, obtained 28 days after the second dose of the MenACWY control vaccine. The CDR3 nucleotides read TGTGCCAGCAGCTTCGGGTGGGATGAGCAGTTCTTC. Its translation is CASSFGWDEQFF.